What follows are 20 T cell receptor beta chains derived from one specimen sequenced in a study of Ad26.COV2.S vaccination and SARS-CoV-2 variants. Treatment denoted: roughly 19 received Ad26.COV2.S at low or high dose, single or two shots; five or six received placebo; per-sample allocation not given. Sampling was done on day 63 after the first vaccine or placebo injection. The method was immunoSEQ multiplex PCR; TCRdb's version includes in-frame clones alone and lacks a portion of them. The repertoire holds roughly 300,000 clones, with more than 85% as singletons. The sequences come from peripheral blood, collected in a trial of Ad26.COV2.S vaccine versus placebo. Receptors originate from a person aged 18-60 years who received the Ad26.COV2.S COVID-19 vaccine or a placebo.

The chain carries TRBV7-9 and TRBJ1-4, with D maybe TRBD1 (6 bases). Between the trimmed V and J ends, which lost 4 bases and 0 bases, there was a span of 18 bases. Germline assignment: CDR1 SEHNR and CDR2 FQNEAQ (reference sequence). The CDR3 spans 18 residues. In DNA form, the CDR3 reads TGTGCCAGCAGCTCCAACGTCAGGGGTGGCGCAACTAATGAAAAACTGTTTTTT. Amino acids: CASSSNVRGGATNEKLFF.

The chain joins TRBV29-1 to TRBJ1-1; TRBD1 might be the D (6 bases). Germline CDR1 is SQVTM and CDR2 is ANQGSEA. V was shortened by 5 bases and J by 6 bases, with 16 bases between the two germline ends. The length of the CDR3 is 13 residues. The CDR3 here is CSVFLTGTAEAFF. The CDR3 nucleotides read TGCAGCGTTTTTCTCACAGGGACCGCTGAAGCTTTCTTT.

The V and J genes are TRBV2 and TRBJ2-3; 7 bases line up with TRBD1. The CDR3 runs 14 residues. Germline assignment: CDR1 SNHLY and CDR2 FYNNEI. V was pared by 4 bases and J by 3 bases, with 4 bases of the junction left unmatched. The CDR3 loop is CASSGDRATDTQYF. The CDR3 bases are TGTGCCAGCAGTGGTGACAGGGCTACAGATACGCAGTATTTT. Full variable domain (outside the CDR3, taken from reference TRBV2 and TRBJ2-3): EPEVTQTPSHQVTQMGQEVILRCVPISNHLYFYWYRQILGQKVEFLVSFYNNEISEKSEIFDDQFSVERPDGSNFTLKIRSTKLEDSAMYFCASSGDRATDTQYFGPGTRLTVL.

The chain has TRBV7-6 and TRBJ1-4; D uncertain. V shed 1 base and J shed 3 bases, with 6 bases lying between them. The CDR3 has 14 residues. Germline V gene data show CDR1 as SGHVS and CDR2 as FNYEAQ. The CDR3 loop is CASSLVGPNEKLFF. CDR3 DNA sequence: TGTGCCAGCAGCTTAGTTGGGCCTAATGAAAAACTGTTTTTT.

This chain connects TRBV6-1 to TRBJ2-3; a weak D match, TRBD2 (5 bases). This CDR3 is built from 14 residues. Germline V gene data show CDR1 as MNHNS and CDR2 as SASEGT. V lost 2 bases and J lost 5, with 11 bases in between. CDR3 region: CASSESGRQDTQYF. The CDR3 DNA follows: TGTGCCAGCAGTGAAAGCGGTAGACAAGATACGCAGTATTTT.

DNA of the CDR3: TGTGCCAGCAGCGTACAGGTCAACCCTGACACTGAAGCTTTCTTT. Translating gives CASSVQVNPDTEAFF. The chain employs TRBV9 and TRBJ1-1; D remains ambiguous. V shed 1 base and J shed 3 bases, with 13 bases lying between them. This CDR3 spans 15 amino acids. Germline loops: CDR1 SGDLS, CDR2 YYNGEE.

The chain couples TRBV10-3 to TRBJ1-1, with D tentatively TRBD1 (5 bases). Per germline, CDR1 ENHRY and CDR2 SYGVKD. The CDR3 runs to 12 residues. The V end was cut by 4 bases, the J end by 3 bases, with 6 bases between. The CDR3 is CAISARDTEAFF. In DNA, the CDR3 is TGTGCCATCAGTGCCAGGGACACTGAAGCTTTCTTT.

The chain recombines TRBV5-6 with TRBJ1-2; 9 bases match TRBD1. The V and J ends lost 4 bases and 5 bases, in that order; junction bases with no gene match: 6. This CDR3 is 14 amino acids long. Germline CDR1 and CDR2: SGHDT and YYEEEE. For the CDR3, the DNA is TGTGCCAGCAGCAACAGGGGGCCGGGTTATGGCTACACCTTC. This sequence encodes CASSNRGPGYGYTF.

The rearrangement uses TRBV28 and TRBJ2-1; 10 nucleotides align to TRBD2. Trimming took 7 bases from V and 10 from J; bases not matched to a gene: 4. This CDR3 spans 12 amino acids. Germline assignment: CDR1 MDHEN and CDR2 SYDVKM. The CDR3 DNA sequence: TGTGCCAGCAACCGACTAGCGGGCGAGCAGTTCTTC. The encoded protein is CASNRLAGEQFF.

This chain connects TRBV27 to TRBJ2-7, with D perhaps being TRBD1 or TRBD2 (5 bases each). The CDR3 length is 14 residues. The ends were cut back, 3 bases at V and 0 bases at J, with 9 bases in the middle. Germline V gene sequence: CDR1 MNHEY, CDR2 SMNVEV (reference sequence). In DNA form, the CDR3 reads TGTGCCAGCAGTTTCGGGACGGACTCCTACGAGCAGTACTTC. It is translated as CASSFGTDSYEQYF.

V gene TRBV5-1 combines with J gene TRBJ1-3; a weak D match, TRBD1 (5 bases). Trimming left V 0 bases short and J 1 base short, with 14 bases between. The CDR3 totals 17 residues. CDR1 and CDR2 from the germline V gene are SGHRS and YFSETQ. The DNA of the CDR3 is TGCGCCAGCAGCTTGGGTATGGGACCGTTATCTGGAAACACCATATATTTT. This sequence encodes CASSLGMGPLSGNTIYF.

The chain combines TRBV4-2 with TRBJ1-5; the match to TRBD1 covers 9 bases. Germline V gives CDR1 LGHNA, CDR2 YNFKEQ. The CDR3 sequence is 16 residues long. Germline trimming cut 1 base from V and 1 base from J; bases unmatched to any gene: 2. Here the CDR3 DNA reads TGTGCCAGCAGCCAAGGGACAGGGGCCAGCAATCAGCCCCAGCATTTT. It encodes CASSQGTGASNQPQHF.

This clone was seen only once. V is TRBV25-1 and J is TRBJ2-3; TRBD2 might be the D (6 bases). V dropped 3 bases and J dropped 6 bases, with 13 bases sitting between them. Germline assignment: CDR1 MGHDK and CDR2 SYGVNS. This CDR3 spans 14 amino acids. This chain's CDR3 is CASSEGGSLDTQYF. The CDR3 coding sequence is TGTGCCAGCAGTGAGGGGGGAAGTCTGGATACGCAGTATTTT.

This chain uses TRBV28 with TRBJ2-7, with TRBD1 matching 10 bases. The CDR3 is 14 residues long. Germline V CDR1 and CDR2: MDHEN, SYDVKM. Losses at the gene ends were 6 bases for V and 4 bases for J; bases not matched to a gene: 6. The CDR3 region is CASRPGTGVYEQYF. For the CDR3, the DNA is TGTGCCAGCAGGCCCGGGACAGGGGTTTACGAGCAGTACTTC. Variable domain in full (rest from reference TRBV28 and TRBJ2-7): DVKVTQSSRYLVKRTGEKVFLECVQDMDHENMFWYRQDPGLGLRLIYFSYDVKMKEKGDIPEGYSVSREKKERFSLILESASTNQTSMYLCASRPGTGVYEQYFGPGTRLTVT.

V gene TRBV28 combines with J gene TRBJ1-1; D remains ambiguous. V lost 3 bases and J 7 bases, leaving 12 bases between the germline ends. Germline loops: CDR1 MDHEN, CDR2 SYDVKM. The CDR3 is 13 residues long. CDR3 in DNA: TGTGCCAGCAGTTTGTTGAAGAGAGGTGAAGCTTTCTTT. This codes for CASSLLKRGEAFF.

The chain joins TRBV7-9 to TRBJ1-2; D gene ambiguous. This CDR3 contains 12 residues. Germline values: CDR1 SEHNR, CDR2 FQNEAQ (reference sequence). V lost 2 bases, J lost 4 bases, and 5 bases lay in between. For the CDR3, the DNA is TGTGCCAGCAGCTTAAGTATCTATGGCTACACCTTC. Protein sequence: CASSLSIYGYTF.

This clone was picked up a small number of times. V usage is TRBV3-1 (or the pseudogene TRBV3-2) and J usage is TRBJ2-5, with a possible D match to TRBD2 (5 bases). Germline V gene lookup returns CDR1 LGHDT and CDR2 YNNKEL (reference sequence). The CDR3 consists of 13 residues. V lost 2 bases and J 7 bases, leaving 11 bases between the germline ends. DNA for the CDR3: TGTGCCAGCAGCCAAAGCGCCCGGGGGACCCAGTACTTC. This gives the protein CASSQSARGTQYF.

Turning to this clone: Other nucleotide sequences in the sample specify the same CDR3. CDR3 residues: CASSLTVSSYNEQFF. CDR3 nucleotide sequence: TGCGCCAGCAGCTTGACGGTAAGCTCCTACAATGAGCAGTTCTTC. This chain connects TRBV5-1 to TRBJ2-1; the D is unclear. Germline CDR1 is SGHRS and CDR2 is YFSETQ. The CDR3 loop spans 15 amino acids. V lost 1 base, J lost 0 bases, and 8 bases lay in between.

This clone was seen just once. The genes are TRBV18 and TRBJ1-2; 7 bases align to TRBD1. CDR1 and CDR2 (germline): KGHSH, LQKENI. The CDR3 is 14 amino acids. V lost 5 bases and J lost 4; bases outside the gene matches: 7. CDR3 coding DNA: TGTGCCAGCTCAACAACCGGGACAGCCTATGGCTACACCTTC. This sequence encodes CASSTTGTAYGYTF. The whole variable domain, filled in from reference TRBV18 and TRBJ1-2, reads NAGVMQNPRHLVRRRGQEARLRCSPMKGHSHVYWYRQLPEEGLKFMVYLQKENIIDESGMPKERFSAEFPKEGPSILRIQQVVRGDSAAYFCASSTTGTAYGYTFGSGTRLTVV.

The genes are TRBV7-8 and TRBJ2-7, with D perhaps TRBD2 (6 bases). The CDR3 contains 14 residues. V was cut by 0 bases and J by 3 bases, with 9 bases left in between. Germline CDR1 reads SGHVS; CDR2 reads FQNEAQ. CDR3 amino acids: CASSLAWGDYEQYF. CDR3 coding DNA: TGTGCCAGCAGCTTAGCTTGGGGGGACTACGAGCAGTACTTC.